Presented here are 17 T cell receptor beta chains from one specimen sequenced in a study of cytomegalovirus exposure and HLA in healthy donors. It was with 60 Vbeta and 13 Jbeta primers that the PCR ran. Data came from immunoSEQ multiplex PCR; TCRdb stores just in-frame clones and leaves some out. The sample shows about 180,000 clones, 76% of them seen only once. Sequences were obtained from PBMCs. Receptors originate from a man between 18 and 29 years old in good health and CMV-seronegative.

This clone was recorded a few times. CDR3 loop: CASSPPGQGARGYTF. The CDR3, as DNA: TGTGCCAGCAGTCCTCCGGGACAGGGGGCTAGGGGCTACACCTTC. The J gene is TRBJ1-2, the V gene TRBV28; 12 positions agree with TRBD1. Trimming removed 5 bases from V and 8 bases from J; junction bases left unmatched: 9. Germline loops: CDR1 MDHEN, CDR2 SYDVKM. This CDR3 contains 15 residues.

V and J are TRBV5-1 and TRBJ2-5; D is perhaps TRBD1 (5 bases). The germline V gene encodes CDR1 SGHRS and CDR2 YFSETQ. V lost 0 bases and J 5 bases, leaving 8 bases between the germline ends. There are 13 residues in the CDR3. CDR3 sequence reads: CASSLEQAETQYF. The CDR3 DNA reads TGCGCCAGCAGCTTGGAACAGGCGGAGACCCAGTACTTC.

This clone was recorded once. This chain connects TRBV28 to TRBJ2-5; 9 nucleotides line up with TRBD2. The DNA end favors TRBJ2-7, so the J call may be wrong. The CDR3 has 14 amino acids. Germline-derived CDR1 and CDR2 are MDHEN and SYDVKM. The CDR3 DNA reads TGTGCCACCACCCCGACTAGCGGTCCCTACGAGCAGTACTTC. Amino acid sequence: CATTPTSGPYEQYF.

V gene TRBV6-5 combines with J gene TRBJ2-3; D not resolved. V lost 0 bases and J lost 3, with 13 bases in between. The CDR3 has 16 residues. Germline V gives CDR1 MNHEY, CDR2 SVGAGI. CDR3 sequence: CASSYSINGGTDTQYF. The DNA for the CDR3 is TGTGCCAGCAGTTACTCAATCAACGGCGGAACAGATACGCAGTATTTT.

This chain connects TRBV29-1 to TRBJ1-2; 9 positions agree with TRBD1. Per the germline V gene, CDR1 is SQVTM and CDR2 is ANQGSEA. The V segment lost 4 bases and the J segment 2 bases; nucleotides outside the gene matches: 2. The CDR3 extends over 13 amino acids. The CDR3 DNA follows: TGCAGCGTTGTGGGACAGGGAAACTATGGCTACACCTTC. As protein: CSVVGQGNYGYTF.

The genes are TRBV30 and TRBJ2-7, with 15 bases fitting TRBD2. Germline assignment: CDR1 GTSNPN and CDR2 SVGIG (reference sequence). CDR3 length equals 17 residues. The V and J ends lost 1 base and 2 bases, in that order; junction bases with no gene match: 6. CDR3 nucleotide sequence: TGTGCCTGGAGTGCCGGGACTAGCGGGAGGTCCACCTACGAGCAGTACTTC. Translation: CAWSAGTSGRSTYEQYF.

This CDR3 is CASSLGPEAFF. Here the CDR3 DNA reads TGCGCCAGCAGCTTGGGGCCTGAAGCTTTCTTT. The genes are TRBV5-1 and TRBJ1-1; D not resolved. V lost 0 bases to trimming and J lost 6 bases, with 3 bases between them. The CDR3 has 11 amino acids. Germline assignment: CDR1 SGHRS and CDR2 YFSETQ.

The CDR3 loop is CASSPVPSTYEQYF. CDR3 coding DNA: TGTGCCAGCTCACCTGTGCCCAGTACCTACGAGCAGTACTTC. The V and J genes are TRBV18 and TRBJ2-7, with D unresolved. Germline loops: CDR1 KGHSH, CDR2 LQKENI. V shed 3 bases and J shed 2 bases, with 11 bases lying between them. The CDR3 has 14 residues.

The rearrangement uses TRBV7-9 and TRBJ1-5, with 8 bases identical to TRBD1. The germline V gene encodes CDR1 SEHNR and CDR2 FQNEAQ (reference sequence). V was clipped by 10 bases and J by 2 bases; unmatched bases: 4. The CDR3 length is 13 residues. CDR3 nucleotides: TGTGCCACCCAGGGGGCTGGCAATCAGCCCCAGCATTTT. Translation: CATQGAGNQPQHF.

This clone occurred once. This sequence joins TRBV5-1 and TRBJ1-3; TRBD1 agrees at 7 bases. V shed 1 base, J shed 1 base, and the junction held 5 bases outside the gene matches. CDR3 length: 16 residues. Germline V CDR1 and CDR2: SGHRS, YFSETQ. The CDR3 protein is CASSLPGQSSGNTIYF. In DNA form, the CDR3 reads TGCGCCAGCAGCTTGCCGGGACAGTCATCTGGAAACACCATATATTTT.

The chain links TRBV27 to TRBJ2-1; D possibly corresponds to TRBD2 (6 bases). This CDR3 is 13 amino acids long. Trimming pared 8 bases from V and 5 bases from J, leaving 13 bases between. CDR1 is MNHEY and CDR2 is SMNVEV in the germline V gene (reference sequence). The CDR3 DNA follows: TGTGCCAGCGTAGCGACTAGTCACAATGAGCAGTTCTTC. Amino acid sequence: CASVATSHNEQFF.

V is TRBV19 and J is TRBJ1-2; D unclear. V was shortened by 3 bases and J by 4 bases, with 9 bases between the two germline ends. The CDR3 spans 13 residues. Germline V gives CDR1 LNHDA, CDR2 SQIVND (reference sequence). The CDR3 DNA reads TGTGCCAGTAGTATTGGCGGATCCTATGGCTACACCTTC. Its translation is CASSIGGSYGYTF.

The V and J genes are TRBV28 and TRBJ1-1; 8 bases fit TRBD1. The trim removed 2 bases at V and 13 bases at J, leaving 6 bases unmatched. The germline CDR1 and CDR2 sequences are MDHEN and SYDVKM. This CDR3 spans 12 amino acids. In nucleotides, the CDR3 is TGTGCCAGCAGTTTAACGGACAGGGATGGTTTCTTT. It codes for CASSLTDRDGFF.

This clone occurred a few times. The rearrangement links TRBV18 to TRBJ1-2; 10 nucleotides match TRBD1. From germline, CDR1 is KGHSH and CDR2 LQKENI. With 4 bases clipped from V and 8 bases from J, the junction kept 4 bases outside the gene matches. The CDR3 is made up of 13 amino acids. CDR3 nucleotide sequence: TGTGCCAGCTCACGACAGGGGGCGAGGGGCTACACCTTC. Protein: CASSRQGARGYTF.

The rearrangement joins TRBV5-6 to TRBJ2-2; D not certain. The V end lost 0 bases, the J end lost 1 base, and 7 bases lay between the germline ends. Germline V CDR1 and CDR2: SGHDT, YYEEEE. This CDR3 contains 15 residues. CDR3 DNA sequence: TGTGCCAGCAGCTTGGTTCCATGGAACACCGGGGAGCTGTTTTTT. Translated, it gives CASSLVPWNTGELFF. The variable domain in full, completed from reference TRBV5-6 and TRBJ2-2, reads DAGVTQSPTHLIKTRGQQVTLRCSPKSGHDTVSWYQQALGQGPQFIFQYYEEEERQRGNFPDRFSGHQFPNYSSELNVNALLLGDSALYLCASSLVPWNTGELFFGEGSRLTVL.

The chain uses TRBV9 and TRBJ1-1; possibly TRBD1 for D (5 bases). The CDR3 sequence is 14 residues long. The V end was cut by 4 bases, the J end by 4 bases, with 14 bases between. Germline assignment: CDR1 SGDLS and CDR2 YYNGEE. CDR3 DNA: TGTGCCAGCAGCCCACTCGGGGGTCGCACTGAAGCTTTCTTT. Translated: CASSPLGGRTEAFF. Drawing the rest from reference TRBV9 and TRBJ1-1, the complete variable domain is DSGVTQTPKHLITATGQRVTLRCSPRSGDLSVYWYQQSLDQGLQFLIQYYNGEERAKGNILERFSAQQFPDLHSELNLSSLELGDSALYFCASSPLGGRTEAFFGQGTRLTVV.

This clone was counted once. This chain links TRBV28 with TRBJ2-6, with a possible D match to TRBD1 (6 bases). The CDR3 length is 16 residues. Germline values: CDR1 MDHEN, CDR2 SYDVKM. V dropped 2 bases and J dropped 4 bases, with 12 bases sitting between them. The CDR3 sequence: CASSLAGELGANVLTF. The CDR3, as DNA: TGTGCCAGCAGTTTAGCAGGGGAGTTGGGGGCCAACGTCCTGACTTTC. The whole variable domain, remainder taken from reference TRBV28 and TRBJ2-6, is DVKVTQSSRYLVKRTGEKVFLECVQDMDHENMFWYRQDPGLGLRLIYFSYDVKMKEKGDIPEGYSVSREKKERFSLILESASTNQTSMYLCASSLAGELGANVLTFGAGSRLTVL.